This T cell receptor beta chain is drawn from a study of blood T cells in healthy people across ages. It was with a sample-barcoded 5' primer and a J-beta primer mix that a second PCR of roughly 6 to 12 cycles was run. MiXCR was run by TCRdb on the 5' RACE reads, yielding one entry per CDR3 protein. The data show more than 750,000 distinct CDR3 sequences, almost 30% seen once. V dropped 2 bases and J dropped 6; count of bases not matched to a gene: 3. This CDR3 spans 15 amino acids. Per germline, CDR1 SGHDT and CDR2 YYEEEE. The sample was also reused in another study, on T cells of mothers and their children.

The receptor's source is a woman between 35 and 50 years old in good health. The sequencing sample was made of blood. The rearrangement links TRBV5-6 to TRBJ1-5, with TRBD1 matching over 12 bases. CDR3 nucleotides: TGTGCCAGCAGCTTCTGGGACAGGGGGCTTCAGCCCCAGCATTTT. It codes for CASSFWDRGLQPQHF.